This record looks at one T cell receptor (beta chain) sequence and its context. Its antigen is not identified. The source of the sample is a study of identical twins. Study-wide findings and caveats: Models predicted less out-of-frame TCR alpha sharing in monozygotic twins than was found. While abundant cord blood beta clonotypes carried fewer insertions, memory repertoires showed no such pattern.

TCRdb fed the 5' RACE reads into MiXCR, producing one record per CDR3 protein. The repertoire has fewer than 650,000 distinct CDR3 sequences, more than 9% of them found once; the top ten carry roughly 3%. Trimming cost V 0 bases and J 6 bases, with 11 bases left between them. Germline loops: CDR1 SQVTM, CDR2 ANQGSEA. The length of the CDR3 is 14 residues. The sample was also linked to a second study, of yellow fever vaccine responses in identical twins. From that report: The authors reported partly convergent, partly personalized vaccine responses in identical twins.

The TCR sequence derives from a woman younger than 35 in good health. Material: PBMCs. The V and J genes are TRBV29-1 and TRBJ2-2, with D unresolved. CDR3 DNA: TGCAGCGTTGAAGAAAGGAGACTCTCCGGGGAGCTGTTTTTT. Translation: CSVEERRLSGELFF.